The following is a T cell receptor (beta chain) sequence with its context. This clonotype was recorded a few times. Its antigen specificity is not known. The input lacks base qualities; no much larger clone sits a single base away. This record belongs to a study of identical twins (dated by TCRdb to about 2016). Regarding the complete study: The study deep-sequenced TCR alpha and beta repertoires from monozygotic twins, unrelated adults of various ages and cord blood to test whether fetal clonotypes persist. To rule out contamination, replicate twin experiments were performed at different times with different library preparation protocols.

Library preparation was by 5' RACE. Sequencing was performed on an Illumina HiSeq 2000. A universal primer binding site was introduced by template switching, and a unique molecular identifier was present in the final cDNA, enabling accurate counting of TCR cDNA molecules. Specific primers in the conserved constant-segment region were used to synthesize first-strand cDNA for the TCR alpha and beta chains. To control for contamination, every cDNA library was double barcoded, receiving both a SMART-Mk sample barcode and Illumina barcodes. TruSeq adapter sequences, together with Illumina sample barcodes, were added in two successive PCR steps. The Illumina HiSeq platform was used with custom primers to sequence TCR alpha and beta cDNA libraries. The original methods were these. Raw reads were processed with MiGEC to extract unique molecular identifiers, and MiXCR was used to determine CDR3 positions. For each individual, recombination models were inferred using an EM algorithm with the repgenHMM and IGoR tools. The tcR package in R was used for shared clonotype analysis, with sharing normalized by the product of cloneset sizes. To study raw recombination without the effects of thymic and clonal selection, out-of-frame nonproductive sequences were analyzed. TCRdb itself trimmed the public reads at Q25 with fastp, ran MiXCR and retained productive beta chains. Every distinct CDR3 protein forms one entry, paired with its most common genes and DNA. TCRdb, rather than the study authors, made the V and J calls. The sample table lists 410,000 or so distinct CDR3 sequences, approximately 17% of them with a count of one. 10% to 15% of the sample belongs to the ten largest clones.

The CDR3, cysteine through phenylalanine, is 15 amino acids long. The entry retains the CDR3 DNA only, 45 bases that are in frame from base 1. Relative to germline, V is 1 base shorter and J is 5 bases shorter, with 12 bases between their ends. CDR1 is given as SGHNT and CDR2 as YYREEE, both from the germline V gene (reference sequence). Broader findings and caveats from the paper: Out-of-frame TCR alpha sequences shared between twins showed an excess of low generation-probability sequences compared with coincidental sharing between unrelated individuals. In beta out-of-frame sequences, excess twin sharing was weaker, because having fewer shared sequences lowered the signal-to-noise ratio. Because the same donors could not be followed over many years, the conclusions depended on cross-sectional statistical analysis. Out-of-frame TCR alpha sharing in monozygotic twins was systematically underestimated by recombination models, whereas sharing between unrelated individuals was in agreement with the recombination models. Invariant T cells such as MAIT and iNKT could partly confound zero-insertion analyses, although diverse VJ usage argued against such confounding for most clonotypes. Fewer insertions were carried by abundant cord blood beta clonotypes; a weaker similar trend was observed in young adult naive repertoires, while no such trend was observed in memory repertoires.

Every donor was a healthy Caucasian. Three unrelated non-twin adults were also sequenced: a male aged 18 to 30, a male aged 50 to 60 and a female aged 50 to 60. Miltenyi CD45RO+ enrichment and human naive T-cell isolation kits were used to isolate memory (CD45RO+) and naive T cells from PBMC. The TCR sequence derives from a man aged 50-60 years in good health. Sample: naive T cells sorted from blood. The label giving this sample's cell subset or site can be read as: cells isolated with a human naive T-cell isolation kit. Here the chain combines TRBV5-4 and TRBJ2-2, and perhaps TRBD2 as D gene, on 6 matching bases. The CDR3 protein sequence reads: CASSLSGRRTGELFF. The DNA sequence is as follows: TGTGCCAGCAGCTTGAGTGGGAGGAGAACCGGGGAGCTGTTTTTT.